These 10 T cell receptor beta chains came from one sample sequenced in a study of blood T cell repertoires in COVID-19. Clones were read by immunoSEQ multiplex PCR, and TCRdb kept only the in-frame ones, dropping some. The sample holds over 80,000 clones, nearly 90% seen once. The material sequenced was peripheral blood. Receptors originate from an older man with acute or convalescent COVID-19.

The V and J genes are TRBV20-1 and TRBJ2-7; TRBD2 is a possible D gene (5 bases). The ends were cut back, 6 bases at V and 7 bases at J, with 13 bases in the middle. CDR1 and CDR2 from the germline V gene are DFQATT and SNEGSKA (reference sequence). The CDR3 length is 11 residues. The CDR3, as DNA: TGCAGTGCCACCAGCGGTCATGAGCAGTACTTC. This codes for CSATSGHEQYF.

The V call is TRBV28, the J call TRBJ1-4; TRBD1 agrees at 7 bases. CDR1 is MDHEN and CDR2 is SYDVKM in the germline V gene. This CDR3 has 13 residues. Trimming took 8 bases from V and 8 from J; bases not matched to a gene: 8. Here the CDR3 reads CASATGTSEKLFF. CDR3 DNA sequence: TGTGCCAGCGCGACAGGGACATCCGAAAAACTGTTTTTT.

The CDR3 DNA sequence: TGCGCCAGCAGCTTGTCTAGCGGGAGCGGCAATGAGCAGTTCTTC. Translation gives CASSLSSGSGNEQFF. The chain carries TRBV5-1 and TRBJ2-1, with 10 nucleotides matching TRBD2. V gave up 1 base and J gave up 6 bases; unmatched junction bases: 4. Germline lookup yields CDR1 SGHRS and CDR2 YFSETQ. This CDR3 spans 15 amino acids.

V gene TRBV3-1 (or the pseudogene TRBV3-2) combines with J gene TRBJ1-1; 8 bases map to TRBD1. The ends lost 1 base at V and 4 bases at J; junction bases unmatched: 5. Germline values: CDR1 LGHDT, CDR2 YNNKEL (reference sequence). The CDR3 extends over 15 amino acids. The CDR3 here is CASSQGAGGLTEAFF. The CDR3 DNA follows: TGTGCCAGCAGCCAAGGAGCAGGGGGCCTCACTGAAGCTTTCTTT.

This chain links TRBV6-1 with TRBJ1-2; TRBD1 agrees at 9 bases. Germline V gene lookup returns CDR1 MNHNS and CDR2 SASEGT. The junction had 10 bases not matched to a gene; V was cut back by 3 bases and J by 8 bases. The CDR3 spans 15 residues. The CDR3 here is CASSELTGGRGGYTF. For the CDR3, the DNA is TGTGCCAGCAGTGAGTTGACAGGGGGGCGAGGAGGCTACACCTTC.

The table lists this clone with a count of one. This CDR3 reads CASSYDTLAKNIQYF. The DNA of the CDR3 is TGTGCCAGCAGTTACGACACCCTAGCCAAAAACATTCAGTACTTC. The chain employs TRBV6-2 or TRBV6-3 and TRBJ2-4; no definite D call. The CDR3 runs 15 residues. V shed 2 bases and J shed 0 bases, with 8 bases lying between them. The germline V gene has CDR1 MNHEY and CDR2 SVGEGT.

The CDR3 region is CASSGQFQETQYF. Written as DNA, the CDR3 is TGTGCCAGCAGTGGGCAGTTCCAAGAGACCCAGTACTTC. The chain uses TRBV27 and TRBJ2-5; D is unclear. The CDR3 has 13 amino acids. V was pared by 5 bases and J by 1 base, with 8 bases between. Germline CDR1 is MNHEY and CDR2 is SMNVEV (reference sequence).

CDR3 sequence: CASSSLLAGDYIQYF. Here the CDR3 DNA reads TGTGCCAGCAGCTCCTTACTAGCGGGAGATTACATTCAGTACTTC. This rearrangement joins TRBV6-2 or TRBV6-3 to TRBJ2-4; 11 bases line up with TRBD2. There are 15 residues in the CDR3. Germline CDR1 is MNHEY and CDR2 is SVGEGT. J lost 8 bases, V lost 6 bases, and 9 bases had no gene match.

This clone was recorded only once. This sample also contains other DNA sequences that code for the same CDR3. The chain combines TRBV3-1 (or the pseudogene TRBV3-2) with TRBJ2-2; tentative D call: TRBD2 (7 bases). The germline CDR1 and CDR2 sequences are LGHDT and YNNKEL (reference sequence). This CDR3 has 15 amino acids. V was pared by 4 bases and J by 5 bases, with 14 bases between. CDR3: CASSLGGARTGELFF. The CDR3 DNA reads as TGTGCCAGCAGCCTAGGGGGGGCTCGGACCGGGGAGCTGTTTTTT.

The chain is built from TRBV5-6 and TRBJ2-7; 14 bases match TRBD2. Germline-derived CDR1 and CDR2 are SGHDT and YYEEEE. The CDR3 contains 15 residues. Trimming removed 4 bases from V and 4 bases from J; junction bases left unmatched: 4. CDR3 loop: CASSLGLAGEYEQYF. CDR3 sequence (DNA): TGTGCCAGCAGCCTGGGACTAGCGGGAGAATACGAGCAGTACTTC.